A single T cell receptor beta chain is shown here with its context. V dropped 5 bases and J dropped 7 bases, with 17 bases sitting between them. The CDR3 runs to 14 residues. The germline V gene encodes CDR1 KGHSH and CDR2 LQKENI. Data came from immunoSEQ multiplex PCR; TCRdb stores just in-frame clones and leaves some out. The repertoire holds about 140,000 clones, 90% seen once, with under 2% in the top ten. The sample belongs to a study of T cell responses to AZD1222 COVID-19 vaccine. Study information: Analyses pooled second doses at about 4 or about 12 weeks.

J is TRBJ1-1 and V is TRBV18; a weak D match, TRBD1 (5 bases). Here the sequenced sample was peripheral blood, taken on day 0 of AZD1222 vaccination. The clonotype comes from an adult in good health. The CDR3 loop is CASSFLSGADEAFF. Here the CDR3 DNA reads TGTGCCAGCTCATTCCTATCCGGGGCAGATGAAGCTTTCTTT.